This is a list of T cell receptor beta chains from one sample in a study of T cell changes during pregnancy in multiple sclerosis. The repertoire was sequenced with immunoSEQ multiplex PCR; TCRdb's copy has only in-frame clones and lacks some. The table has approximately 65,000 clones, around 96% seen once. Sequencing used CD8+ T cells from peripheral blood mononuclear cells, obtained after pregnancy. The receptors derive from a female donor with multiple sclerosis, enrolled in a pregnancy study. CDR3s include the opening cysteine and the closing phenylalanine or tryptophan. The order of the fields is V gene, D gene, clone size, J gene, CDR3 DNA, CDR3 protein. D genes are given only for firm matches. Clone size is given for some rows only: seen once, a few or many times, or a class if the clone is expanded.

v_gene: TRBV29-1
d_gene: NA
abundance: NA
j_gene: TRBJ2-2
CDR3nt: TGCAGCGTTGGGGGCGGGACGAACACCGGGGAGCTGTTTTTT
CDR3aa: CSVGGGTNTGELFF

v_gene: TRBV25-1
d_gene: NA
abundance: NA
j_gene: TRBJ1-5
CDR3nt: TGTGCCAGCAGCAGACAGGGCAATCAGCCCCAGCATTTT
CDR3aa: CASSRQGNQPQHF

v_gene: TRBV15
d_gene: TRBD1
abundance: NA
j_gene: TRBJ1-1
CDR3nt: TGTGCCACCAGCAGAGTACCGGGACAGGGCACTGAAGCTTTCTTT
CDR3aa: CATSRVPGQGTEAFF

v_gene: TRBV30
d_gene: TRBD1
abundance: NA
j_gene: TRBJ1-2
CDR3nt: TGTGCCTGGAGTCCGACAGGGCCGAATCTAGGCTACACCTTC
CDR3aa: CAWSPTGPNLGYTF

v_gene: TRBV5-6
d_gene: NA
abundance: NA
j_gene: TRBJ2-7
CDR3nt: TGTGCCAGCAGCTTGGAGGGAGCAAACTACGAGCAGTACTTC
CDR3aa: CASSLEGANYEQYF

v_gene: TRBV27
d_gene: TRBD1
abundance: NA
j_gene: TRBJ2-6
CDR3nt: TGTGCCAGCAGTTTAGGGACAGGGGCGACCTCTGGGGCCAACGTCCTGACTTTC
CDR3aa: CASSLGTGATSGANVLTF

v_gene: TRBV4-1
d_gene: NA
abundance: NA
j_gene: TRBJ2-3
CDR3nt: TGCGCCAGCAGCCAAGATGGGACTAGCACAGATACGCAGTATTTT
CDR3aa: CASSQDGTSTDTQYF

v_gene: TRBV6-5
d_gene: TRBD1
abundance: NA
j_gene: TRBJ1-2
CDR3nt: TGTGCCAGCAGTGTGGGGACAGGGGGTGGCTATGGCTACACCTTC
CDR3aa: CASSVGTGGGYGYTF

v_gene: TRBV5-4
d_gene: TRBD2
abundance: NA
j_gene: TRBJ2-7
CDR3nt: TGTGCCAGCAGCTTAGGACTAGCGGGAGGCGAGCAGTACTTC
CDR3aa: CASSLGLAGGEQYF

v_gene: TRBV9
d_gene: TRBD2
abundance: NA
j_gene: TRBJ2-3
CDR3nt: TGTGCCAGCAGCGTGGGTAGCGGGAGATTAATAGATACGCAGTATTTT
CDR3aa: CASSVGSGRLIDTQYF

v_gene: TRBV10-1
d_gene: NA
abundance: NA
j_gene: TRBJ1-5
CDR3nt: TGCGCCAGCAGCCGACGGAGGAGCAATCAGCCCCAGCATTTT
CDR3aa: CASSRRRSNQPQHF

v_gene: TRBV29-1
d_gene: NA
abundance: NA
j_gene: TRBJ2-7
CDR3nt: TGCAGCGTCGCTCTTGGCGGGTTATCCTACGAGCAGTACTTC
CDR3aa: CSVALGGLSYEQYF

v_gene: TRBV11-3
d_gene: NA
abundance: NA
j_gene: TRBJ2-7
CDR3nt: TGTGCCAGCAGCCCTACGGGGACCTACGAGCAGTACTTC
CDR3aa: CASSPTGTYEQYF

v_gene: TRBV7-9
d_gene: NA
abundance: NA
j_gene: TRBJ1-2
CDR3nt: TGTGCCAGCAGCTCCCCACAGGGTACTAGAGGCTACACCTTC
CDR3aa: CASSSPQGTRGYTF

v_gene: TRBV2
d_gene: NA
abundance: NA
j_gene: TRBJ2-2
CDR3nt: TGTGCCAGCAGGGGCCTCACAGGCCGCACCGGGGAGCTGTTTTTT
CDR3aa: CASRGLTGRTGELFF

v_gene: TRBV27
d_gene: NA
abundance: NA
j_gene: TRBJ2-1
CDR3nt: TGTGCCAGCAGGGTGGGGAGTAGCTCCTACAATGAGCAGTTCTTC
CDR3aa: CASRVGSSSYNEQFF

v_gene: TRBV7-9
d_gene: TRBD2
abundance: NA
j_gene: TRBJ2-1
CDR3nt: TGTGCCAGCAGCGAACATGGACTAGCGGGAGGGGGTGAGCAGTTCTTC
CDR3aa: CASSEHGLAGGGEQFF

v_gene: TRBV7-6
d_gene: TRBD1
abundance: once
j_gene: TRBJ1-4
CDR3nt: TGTGCCAGCAGCACAGGGGGTGGAAATGAAAAACTGTTTTTT
CDR3aa: CASSTGGGNEKLFF

v_gene: TRBV30
d_gene: TRBD1
abundance: NA
j_gene: TRBJ2-7
CDR3nt: TGTGCCTGGAGTGAAGGGGGCGGTTACGAGCAGTACTTC
CDR3aa: CAWSEGGGYEQYF

v_gene: TRBV4-3
d_gene: TRBD2
abundance: once
j_gene: TRBJ2-1
CDR3nt: TGCGCCAGCAGCCGAATAGCGGGAGGCTACAATGAGCAGTTCTTC
CDR3aa: CASSRIAGGYNEQFF

v_gene: TRBV7-6
d_gene: NA
abundance: NA
j_gene: TRBJ2-7
CDR3nt: TGTGCCAGCAGCAGAGGACAAGCAATCTCCTACGAGCAGTACTTC
CDR3aa: CASSRGQAISYEQYF

v_gene: TRBV6-6
d_gene: NA
abundance: NA
j_gene: TRBJ2-1
CDR3nt: TGTGCCAGCAGTTACACCCAATCGGATGAGCAGTTCTTC
CDR3aa: CASSYTQSDEQFF

v_gene: TRBV27
d_gene: TRBD2
abundance: NA
j_gene: TRBJ2-1
CDR3nt: TGTGCCAGCAGTTTCCGACTAGCGGGGGGTGAGCAGTTCTTC
CDR3aa: CASSFRLAGGEQFF

v_gene: TRBV6-5
d_gene: NA
abundance: few
j_gene: TRBJ1-1
CDR3nt: TGTGCCAGCAGTTACTCAGGAGAATCGGCTTTCTTT
CDR3aa: CASSYSGESAFF

v_gene: TRBV27
d_gene: TRBD2
abundance: NA
j_gene: TRBJ2-5
CDR3nt: TGTGCCAGCAGTCCTTCGACTAGCGGGATGACGGAGACCCAGTACTTC
CDR3aa: CASSPSTSGMTETQYF

v_gene: TRBV11-2
d_gene: TRBD1
abundance: NA
j_gene: TRBJ1-2
CDR3nt: TGTGCCAGCAGCTTAGCTCAGGGGGACTATGGCTACACCTTC
CDR3aa: CASSLAQGDYGYTF

v_gene: TRBV29-1
d_gene: TRBD1
abundance: NA
j_gene: TRBJ2-2
CDR3nt: TGCAGCGTCGAGACAGGGGGGACCGGGGAGCTGTTTTTT
CDR3aa: CSVETGGTGELFF

v_gene: TRBV29-1
d_gene: NA
abundance: NA
j_gene: TRBJ2-5
CDR3nt: TGCAGCGTTGCCGGGACTTTGGAGACCCAGTACTTC
CDR3aa: CSVAGTLETQYF

v_gene: TRBV4-1
d_gene: TRBD2
abundance: once
j_gene: TRBJ2-5
CDR3nt: TGCGCCAGCAGCCAAGTCGGCGGGAGCGTCGAGATCCAGTACTTC
CDR3aa: CASSQVGGSVEIQYF

v_gene: TRBV7-9
d_gene: TRBD2
abundance: once
j_gene: TRBJ2-7
CDR3nt: TGTGCCAGCAGCTCCCGGGAGGCCTACGAGCAGTACTTC
CDR3aa: CASSSREAYEQYF

v_gene: TRBV7-9
d_gene: NA
abundance: NA
j_gene: TRBJ2-7
CDR3nt: TGTGCCAGCAGCTTAGGAGTCGGGGAGCAGTACTTC
CDR3aa: CASSLGVGEQYF

v_gene: TRBV29-1
d_gene: TRBD1
abundance: NA
j_gene: TRBJ2-7
CDR3nt: TGCAGCGTTGAGGGCTCCCCGGGACAGGCCTACGAGCAGTACTTC
CDR3aa: CSVEGSPGQAYEQYF

v_gene: TRBV5-5
d_gene: TRBD2
abundance: NA
j_gene: TRBJ2-5
CDR3nt: TGTGCCAGCGGGACTAGCGGGAGCGAGACCCAGTACTTC
CDR3aa: CASGTSGSETQYF

v_gene: TRBV29-1
d_gene: NA
abundance: NA
j_gene: TRBJ2-2
CDR3nt: TGCAGCGTCCACCCTCCAGGGTCCGGGGAGCTGTTTTTT
CDR3aa: CSVHPPGSGELFF

v_gene: TRBV13
d_gene: TRBD2
abundance: NA
j_gene: TRBJ2-7
CDR3nt: TGTGCCAGCAGCTTAGGCCGTACTAGCGCAGCCTACGAGCAGTACTTC
CDR3aa: CASSLGRTSAAYEQYF

v_gene: TRBV15
d_gene: TRBD2
abundance: NA
j_gene: TRBJ2-1
CDR3nt: TGTGCCACCAGCCCGGGACTAGCGCTCAATGAGCAGTTCTTC
CDR3aa: CATSPGLALNEQFF

v_gene: TRBV28
d_gene: NA
abundance: NA
j_gene: TRBJ2-7
CDR3nt: TGTGCCAGCAGTCGATTCAGGCTAAGCTCCTACGAGCAGTACTTC
CDR3aa: CASSRFRLSSYEQYF

v_gene: TRBV5-5
d_gene: NA
abundance: NA
j_gene: TRBJ2-7
CDR3nt: TGTGCCAGCAGCTTCGGGGGTGGCGAGCAGTACTTC
CDR3aa: CASSFGGGEQYF

v_gene: TRBV10-3
d_gene: TRBD1
abundance: NA
j_gene: TRBJ1-5
CDR3nt: TGTGCCATCAGTGAGGGACAGGGGCGACTTAGCAATCAGCCCCAGCATTTT
CDR3aa: CAISEGQGRLSNQPQHF

v_gene: TRBV20-1
d_gene: NA
abundance: NA
j_gene: TRBJ2-1
CDR3nt: TGCAGTGCCTATAGAAATGAGCAGTTCTTC
CDR3aa: CSAYRNEQFF

v_gene: TRBV7-2
d_gene: TRBD2
abundance: NA
j_gene: TRBJ2-5
CDR3nt: TGTGCCAGCAGCTTAGTGGCGGGAGCTGAGACCCAGTACTTC
CDR3aa: CASSLVAGAETQYF

v_gene: TRBV5-8
d_gene: NA
abundance: NA
j_gene: TRBJ2-7
CDR3nt: TGTGCCAGCAGCTGGGGAGGGGGCTCCTACGAGCAGTACTTC
CDR3aa: CASSWGGGSYEQYF

v_gene: TRBV7-7
d_gene: NA
abundance: NA
j_gene: TRBJ2-5
CDR3nt: TGTGCTAGCAGCCCCCGGGGGTACCAAGAGACCCAGTACTTC
CDR3aa: CASSPRGYQETQYF

v_gene: TRBV9
d_gene: NA
abundance: NA
j_gene: TRBJ2-1
CDR3nt: TGTGCCAGCAGCGTAGGAGGAGAGCAGTTCTTC
CDR3aa: CASSVGGEQFF

v_gene: TRBV7-9
d_gene: TRBD2
abundance: NA
j_gene: TRBJ2-5
CDR3nt: TGTGCCAGCAGCCCTAGCGATAGCGGGATGACGGAGACCCAGTACTTC
CDR3aa: CASSPSDSGMTETQYF

v_gene: TRBV9
d_gene: TRBD1
abundance: NA
j_gene: TRBJ1-5
CDR3nt: TGTGCCAGCAGCGTAGACGACAGGGTTTTTCAGCCCCAGCATTTT
CDR3aa: CASSVDDRVFQPQHF

v_gene: TRBV4-1
d_gene: NA
abundance: NA
j_gene: TRBJ1-4
CDR3nt: TGCGCCAGCAGCCCGAGTGAAACGACAGGCAGTAATGAAAAACTGTTTTTT
CDR3aa: CASSPSETTGSNEKLFF

v_gene: TRBV6-1
d_gene: NA
abundance: NA
j_gene: TRBJ2-3
CDR3nt: TGTGCCAGCAGTGCCGGGGTCACAGATACGCAGTATTTT
CDR3aa: CASSAGVTDTQYF

v_gene: TRBV4-2
d_gene: TRBD2
abundance: NA
j_gene: TRBJ2-7
CDR3nt: TGTGCCAGCAGCCAAGAACCAGCGGGAACATCCTACGAGCAGTACTTC
CDR3aa: CASSQEPAGTSYEQYF

v_gene: TRBV7-8
d_gene: TRBD2
abundance: NA
j_gene: TRBJ2-7
CDR3nt: TGTGCCAGCAGCCTCCCGGGGGAAGGCGGGAGCTCCTACGAGCAGTACTTC
CDR3aa: CASSLPGEGGSSYEQYF

v_gene: TRBV7-8
d_gene: TRBD1
abundance: once
j_gene: TRBJ2-7
CDR3nt: TGTGCCAGCAGCTTAGGGGGAGTGGACAGGGGCTCCCCCTGGGGTGGCTACGAGCAGTACTTC
CDR3aa: CASSLGGVDRGSPWGGYEQYF

v_gene: TRBV27
d_gene: TRBD2
abundance: NA
j_gene: TRBJ2-1
CDR3nt: TGTGCCAGCAGTCTAACTAGCGGGAGTTGGGGTGAGCAGTTCTTC
CDR3aa: CASSLTSGSWGEQFF

v_gene: TRBV7-2
d_gene: NA
abundance: NA
j_gene: TRBJ1-5
CDR3nt: TGTGCCAGCAGCTTACGAGGCCTTAATCAGCCCCAGCATTTT
CDR3aa: CASSLRGLNQPQHF